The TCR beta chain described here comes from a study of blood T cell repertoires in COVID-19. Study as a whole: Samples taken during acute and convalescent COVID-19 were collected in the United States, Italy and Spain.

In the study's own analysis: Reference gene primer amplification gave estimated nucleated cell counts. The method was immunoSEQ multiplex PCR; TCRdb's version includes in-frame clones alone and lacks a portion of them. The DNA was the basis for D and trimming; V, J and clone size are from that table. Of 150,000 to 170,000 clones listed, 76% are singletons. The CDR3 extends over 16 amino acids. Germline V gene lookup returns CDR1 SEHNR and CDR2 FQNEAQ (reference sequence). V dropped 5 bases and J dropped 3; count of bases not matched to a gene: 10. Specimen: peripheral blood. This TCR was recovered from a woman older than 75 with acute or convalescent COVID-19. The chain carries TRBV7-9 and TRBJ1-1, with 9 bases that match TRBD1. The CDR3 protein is CASSPKTGGSYTEAFF. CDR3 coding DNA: TGTGCCAGCAGCCCCAAAACAGGGGGCAGTTACACTGAAGCTTTCTTT.